These 26 T cell receptor beta chains were all obtained from the same sample, sequenced in a study of CXCR3-negative and CXCR3-positive naive CD8 T cells. Their target antigens are unknown. General observations from the study: Against CXCR3-negative naive cells, CXCR3-positive naive cells showed more hydrophobic TRB CDR3s.

Each TRB cDNA library was prepared by 5' RACE (with UMI labels). Following a re-call of the 5' RACE reads, TCRdb has one entry per CDR3 protein and lacks DNA. The sample shows roughly 59,000 distinct CDR3 sequences, and 0.71% sits with its ten largest clones. Sequencing was done on a sample of naive CXCR3+ CD8+ T cells from blood. Subset: CD45RO-CCR7+CD27+CD95- naive CD8+ T cells expressing CXCR3 (TNR3+). The receptors were gathered from a human donor in good health. Some clones in this sample may be carry-over from other donors' samples.

The chain is built from TRBV7-6 and TRBJ1-2; the TCRdb call, TRBD1, lacks DNA for checking. Looked up from germline, CDR1 is SGHVS and CDR2 is FNYEAQ. CDR3 length: 14 residues. CDR3 in amino acids: CASSPGQGLSGYTF.

The chain carries TRBV29-1 and TRBJ2-1; with no DNA, the TCRdb D assignment of TRBD2 cannot be verified. Germline lookup yields CDR1 SQVTM and CDR2 ANQGSEA. CDR3 length equals 16 residues. The CDR3 sequence is CSVEVAGRSSYNEQFF.

The chain carries TRBV6-2 or TRBV6-3 and TRBJ2-1; TCRdb's D gene call, TRBD1, goes unchecked for lack of DNA. CDR1 and CDR2 (germline): MNHEY, SVGEGT. There are 16 residues in the CDR3. CDR3 in amino acids: CASSPRLAGGDNEQFF.

This chain connects TRBV7-8 to TRBJ2-3; the TRBD2 assignment by TCRdb is unverifiable without DNA. CDR1 is SGHVS and CDR2 is FQNEAQ in the germline V gene. There are 17 residues in the CDR3. The chain's CDR3 is CASSGTSGGISTDTQYF.

The chain uses TRBV7-2 and TRBJ2-2; as DNA is missing, the TRBD1 call by TCRdb cannot be tested. CDR1 SGHTA and CDR2 FQGNSA come from the germline V gene. CDR3 length equals 18 residues. The CDR3 spells CASSPGGYLTGKTGELFF.

This sequence joins TRBV29-1 and TRBJ1-2. The CDR3 contains 13 residues. Germline-derived CDR1 and CDR2 are SQVTM and ANQGSEA. The CDR3: CSVELPANYGYTF.

The CDR3 sequence: CASSSLPFRNYEQYF. The rearrangement joins TRBV5-1 to TRBJ2-7. CDR3 length: 15 amino acids. Germline V lookup: CDR1 SGHRS, CDR2 YFSETQ.

The chain recombines TRBV14 with TRBJ2-7; TCRdb proposes TRBD2, but this gene call is untestable without DNA. Germline assignment: CDR1 SGHDN and CDR2 FVKESK. The CDR3 totals 14 residues. Here the CDR3 reads CASSPPVSSYEQYF. The full variable domain, with the rest looked up from reference TRBV14 and TRBJ2-7, is EAGVTQFPSHSVIEKGQTVTLRCDPISGHDNLYWYRRVMGKEIKFLLHFVKESKQDESGMPNNRFLAERTGGTYSTLKVQPAELEDSGVYFCASSPPVSSYEQYFGPGTRLTVT.

The chain carries TRBV6-2 or TRBV6-3 and TRBJ1-1; there is no DNA to check the TCRdb D call of TRBD1. CDR1 is MNHEY and CDR2 is SVGEGT in the germline V gene. CDR3 size: 15 residues. The CDR3 region is CASEPQGSEWTEAFF.

The V gene is TRBV5-5, the J gene TRBJ2-3; there is no DNA to check the TCRdb D call of TRBD2. Per the germline V gene, CDR1 is SGHKS and CDR2 is YYEKEE (reference sequence). The CDR3 spans 15 residues. CDR3: CASSPGGGGTDTQYF.

This sequence joins TRBV7-9 and TRBJ1-2; checking the TCRdb D call of TRBD1 is not possible without DNA. The CDR3 has 13 residues. CDR1 is SEHNR, CDR2 FQNEAQ, per germline (reference sequence). CDR3 sequence reads: CALLGEGNYGYTF.

The rearrangement uses TRBV20-1 and TRBJ2-5; the TRBD1 assignment by TCRdb is unverifiable without DNA. Looked up from germline, CDR1 is DFQATT and CDR2 is SNEGSKA (reference sequence). This CDR3 has 15 residues. The CDR3 loop reads CSARKPGTEWETQYF.

The genes are TRBV7-9 and TRBJ2-7; TCRdb calls TRBD1, which cannot be checked without DNA. The CDR3 runs to 19 residues. Germline CDR1 is SEHNR and CDR2 is FQNEAQ (reference sequence). CDR3 sequence reads: CASSLGYATGDDYSYEQYF.

This chain uses TRBV5-1 with TRBJ1-1; TCRdb returns TRBD1, unconfirmable since there is no DNA. CDR3 length equals 13 residues. The germline gives CDR1 SGHRS, CDR2 YFSETQ. The chain's CDR3 is CASSSPGNSEAFF.

The genes are TRBV5-5 and TRBJ2-1. CDR1 SGHKS and CDR2 YYEKEE come from the germline V gene (reference sequence). The CDR3 is 16 amino acids. The chain's CDR3 is CASSLVVVPTYNEQFF.

The rearrangement links TRBV29-1 to TRBJ2-5. Germline values: CDR1 SQVTM, CDR2 ANQGSEA. This CDR3 region has 13 residues. The CDR3 loop reads CSVGSGYQETQYF.

This chain uses TRBV19 with TRBJ1-2; with no DNA, the TCRdb D assignment of TRBD1 cannot be verified. CDR1 is LNHDA, CDR2 SQIVND, per germline (reference sequence). The CDR3 covers 14 residues. The CDR3 loop reads CASSLRDPRYGYTF.

The chain combines TRBV9 with TRBJ1-4; TCRdb gives TRBD1 as the D gene, but with no DNA this cannot be confirmed. CDR1 is SGDLS, CDR2 YYNGEE, per germline. The CDR3 totals 15 residues. This CDR3 reads CASSGGQVINEKLFF.

The chain joins TRBV27 to TRBJ2-3; lacking DNA, the TRBD1 call made by TCRdb goes unchecked. This CDR3 contains 16 residues. Germline lookup yields CDR1 MNHEY and CDR2 SMNVEV (reference sequence). CDR3 protein: CASTSPGRESTDTQYF.

The chain has TRBV29-1 and TRBJ2-7; checking the TCRdb D call of TRBD1 is not possible without DNA. Per germline, CDR1 SQVTM and CDR2 ANQGSEA. The CDR3 is 14 amino acids. CDR3 protein: CSVVGTVSSYEQYF.

V usage is TRBV29-1 and J usage is TRBJ2-2; the TCRdb call, TRBD1, lacks DNA for checking. There are 13 residues in the CDR3. In germline, CDR1 is SQVTM, CDR2 ANQGSEA. The CDR3 protein is CSVWTGRIGELFF.

J is TRBJ2-1 and V is TRBV6-2 or TRBV6-3; TCRdb lists TRBD1, though no DNA is available to test this call. CDR3 size: 16 residues. From germline, CDR1 is MNHEY and CDR2 SVGEGT. CDR3 in amino acids: CASSPNDRASDDEQFF.

The chain employs TRBV6-5 and TRBJ1-2. Germline CDR1 and CDR2: MNHEY and SVGAGI. The CDR3 loop spans 11 amino acids. The CDR3 is CASSYNYGYTF.

The chain couples TRBV28 to TRBJ2-7; the TCRdb call, TRBD1, lacks DNA for checking. Per the germline V gene, CDR1 is MDHEN and CDR2 is SYDVKM. The CDR3 has 13 amino acids. The CDR3 protein is CASSFPDSYEQYF. The variable domain in full, with the rest retrieved from reference TRBV28 and TRBJ2-7, is DVKVTQSSRYLVKRTGEKVFLECVQDMDHENMFWYRQDPGLGLRLIYFSYDVKMKEKGDIPEGYSVSREKKERFSLILESASTNQTSMYLCASSFPDSYEQYFGPGTRLTVT.

V and J are TRBV28 and TRBJ2-7. Germline V gene data show CDR1 as MDHEN and CDR2 as SYDVKM. CDR3 length: 14 residues. This chain's CDR3 is CASSLTVGAHEQYF.

The genes are TRBV7-6 and TRBJ2-3; the D call from TCRdb, TRBD1, cannot be confirmed without DNA. The CDR3 contains 14 residues. The germline V gene encodes CDR1 SGHVS and CDR2 FNYEAQ. CDR3 protein: CASSPRSRRDTQYF.